This TCR beta chain originates from a study of post-analysis software for immune sequencing data. Background on the study: In terms of disease course, relapsing-remitting, secondary progressive and progressive-relapsing multiple sclerosis were included. Whole-study findings and limits: Co-batched samples clustered tightly together by F measure. Normalized Chao1 diversity was significantly reduced in patients versus controls. A handful of TRBV segments were significantly more frequent in patients than in controls. TRBV5-6, TRBV5-1 and TRBV20-1 were among these segments.

The CDR3 contains 15 residues. In germline, CDR1 is MGHRA, CDR2 YSYEKL. V shed 0 bases and J 7 bases; nucleotides not matched to a gene: 9. This clonotype was observed a handful of times. The antigen remains unidentified. Prepared libraries of TCR beta cDNA carried unique molecular identifiers. Roughly 500,000 cDNA molecules were obtained from about 0.98 to 11 million T cells. One entry per CDR3 protein results from TCRdb running MiXCR on the PCR reads. The sample includes roughly 800,000 distinct CDR3 sequences, approximately 53% seen only once; the top ten take approximately 4.5%. This chain connects TRBV4-1 to TRBJ2-7; 7 nucleotides line up with TRBD2. The origin of this receptor is a girl aged 5 to 17 with multiple sclerosis. Sequencing used blood. The CDR3 coding sequence is TGCGCCAGCAGCCAAGATGGGACTACTCTAGGGGAGCAGTACTTC. Its translation: CASSQDGTTLGEQYF.